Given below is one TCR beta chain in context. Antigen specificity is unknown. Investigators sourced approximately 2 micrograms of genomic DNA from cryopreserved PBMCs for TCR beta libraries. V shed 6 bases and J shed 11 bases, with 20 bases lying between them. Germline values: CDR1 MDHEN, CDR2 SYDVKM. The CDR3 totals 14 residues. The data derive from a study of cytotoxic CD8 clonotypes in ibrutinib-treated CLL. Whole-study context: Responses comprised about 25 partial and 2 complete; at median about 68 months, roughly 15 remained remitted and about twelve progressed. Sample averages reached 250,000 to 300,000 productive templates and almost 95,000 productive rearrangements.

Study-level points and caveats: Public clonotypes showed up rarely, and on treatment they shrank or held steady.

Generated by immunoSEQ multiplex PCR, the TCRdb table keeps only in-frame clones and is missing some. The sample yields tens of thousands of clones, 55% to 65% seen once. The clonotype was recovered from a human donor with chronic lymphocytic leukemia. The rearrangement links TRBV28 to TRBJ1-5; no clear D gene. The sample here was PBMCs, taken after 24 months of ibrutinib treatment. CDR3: CASSQEAGPRSQHF. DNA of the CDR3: TGTGCCAGCAGCCAAGAGGCAGGCCCGCGATCCCAGCATTTT.